This T cell receptor (beta chain) was sequenced during a study of blood T cell repertoires in COVID-19. At the level of the study: Sites in the United States, Italy and Spain provided acute and convalescent COVID-19 samples. T cells, B-cell-depleted T cells, or PBMCs provided the cDNA or gDNA that served as material.

Study processing details: By means of reference gene primer amplification, nucleated cell counts were estimated. The method was immunoSEQ multiplex PCR; TCRdb's version includes in-frame clones alone and lacks a portion of them. V and J calls and clone size are copied from that table; D and trimming were computed from the DNA. The sample records roughly 190,000 clones, approximately 90% being singletons. The source material was peripheral blood. The source is a man aged 18 to 29 with active or convalescent COVID-19.

The CDR3 protein is CASSWAGGSGNTIYF. Written as DNA, the CDR3 is TGTGCCAGCAGTTGGGCCGGGGGCTCTGGAAACACCATATATTTT. The chain has TRBV2 and TRBJ1-3, with a tentative D call TRBD1 (5 bases). Between the trimmed V and J ends, which lost 5 bases and 0 bases, there was a span of 11 bases. The CDR3 totals 15 residues. The germline gives CDR1 SNHLY, CDR2 FYNNEI.